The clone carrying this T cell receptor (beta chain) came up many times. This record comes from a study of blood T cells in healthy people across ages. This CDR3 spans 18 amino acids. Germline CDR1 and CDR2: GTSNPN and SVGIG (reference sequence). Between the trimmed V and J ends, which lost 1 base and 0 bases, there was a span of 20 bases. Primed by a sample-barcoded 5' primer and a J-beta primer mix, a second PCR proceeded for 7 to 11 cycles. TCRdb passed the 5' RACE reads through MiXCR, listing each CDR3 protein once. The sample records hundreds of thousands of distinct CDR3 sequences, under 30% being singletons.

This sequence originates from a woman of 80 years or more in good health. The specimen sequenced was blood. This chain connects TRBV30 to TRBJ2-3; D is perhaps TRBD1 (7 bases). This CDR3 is CAWSERQGGTPSTDTQYF. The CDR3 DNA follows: TGTGCCTGGAGTGAGAGGCAGGGGGGCACCCCTAGCACAGATACGCAGTATTTT.